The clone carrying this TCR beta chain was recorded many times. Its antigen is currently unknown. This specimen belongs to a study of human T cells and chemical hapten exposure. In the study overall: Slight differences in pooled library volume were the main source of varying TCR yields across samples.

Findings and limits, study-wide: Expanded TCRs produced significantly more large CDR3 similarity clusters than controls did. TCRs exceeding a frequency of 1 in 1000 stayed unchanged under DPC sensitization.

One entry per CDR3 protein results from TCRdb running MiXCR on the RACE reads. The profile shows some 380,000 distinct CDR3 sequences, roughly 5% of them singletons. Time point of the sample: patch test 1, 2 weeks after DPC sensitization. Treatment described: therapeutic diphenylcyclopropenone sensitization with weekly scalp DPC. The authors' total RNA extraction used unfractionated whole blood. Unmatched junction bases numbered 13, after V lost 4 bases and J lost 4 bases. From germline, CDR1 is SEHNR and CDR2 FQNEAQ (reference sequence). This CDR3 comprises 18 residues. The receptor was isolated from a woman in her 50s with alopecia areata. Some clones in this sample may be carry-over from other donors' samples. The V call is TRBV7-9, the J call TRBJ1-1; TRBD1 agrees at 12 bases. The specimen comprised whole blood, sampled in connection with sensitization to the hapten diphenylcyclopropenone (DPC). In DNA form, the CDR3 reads TGTGCCAGCAGCTCCCTTAGGGGACAGGGGGCGCGTGGCACTGAAGCTTTCTTT. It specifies CASSSLRGQGARGTEAFF.